This T cell receptor beta chain came from a study of tissue T cells after allogeneic stem cell transplantation. Sequencing used immunoSEQ multiplex PCR; TCRdb keeps in-frame clones, though not all of them. The sample consists of about 3,100 clones, roughly 64% of them appearing once. Study-wide results and caveats: TCR repertoires tracked anatomic similarity, regardless of disease or transplant status. Shared clones across patients were few; motif clustering revealed tissue-specific shared signatures. The patient cohort was small and clinically heterogeneous, with limited sampling depth.

The length of the CDR3 is 14 residues. The ends lost 4 bases at V and 3 bases at J; junction bases unmatched: 5. Germline CDR1 is SGHDN and CDR2 is FVKESK. This clone is classed as large (0.1 to 1%). The antigen remains undetermined. This research-autopsy study prospectively enrolled adult allogeneic hematopoietic cell transplant recipients with steroid-refractory graft-versus-host disease. The input for sequencing was jejunal tissue, taken at autopsy. This chain connects TRBV14 to TRBJ1-2; TRBD1 aligns across 7 bases. The TCR sequence derives from a male patient at least 60 years old with steroid-refractory graft-versus-host disease after an allogeneic stem cell transplant. Part of the T cells may come from the graft donor. Written as DNA, the CDR3 is TGTGCCAGCAGCCTTATCGGGACAGACTATGGCTACACCTTC. Protein product: CASSLIGTDYGYTF.